The entry below gives a single T cell receptor (beta chain) sequence along with its context. Its antigen is undetermined. Germline is not matched at one junction end, which may reflect a read error. This record belongs to a study of T cell responses to AZD1222 COVID-19 vaccine. The CDR3 has 16 residues. Looked up from germline, CDR1 is KGHDR and CDR2 is SFDVKD. Overall study results and limits: Spike-specific TCR depth and breadth grew after two AZD1222 doses. Unmutated variant regions reportedly attract nearly half of all spike-specific TCRs. Possibly, clonal diversity was underestimated; donors were largely white British and included more females.

Produced via immunoSEQ multiplex PCR; TCRdb's table is partial and in-frame only. The repertoire holds about 140,000 clones, 80% to 95% seen once, with 0.85% to 0.95% in the top ten. This clonotype was sampled from an adult in good health. The material was peripheral blood, obtained on day 0 of MenACWY control vaccination. V gene TRBV24-1 combines with J gene TRBJ1-5; the D is unclear. CDR3 sequence reads: CATSASSGYSDQPQHF. Written as DNA, the CDR3 is TGTGCCACCAGTGCCTCCTCCGGGTATAGCGATCAGCCCCAGCATTTT.